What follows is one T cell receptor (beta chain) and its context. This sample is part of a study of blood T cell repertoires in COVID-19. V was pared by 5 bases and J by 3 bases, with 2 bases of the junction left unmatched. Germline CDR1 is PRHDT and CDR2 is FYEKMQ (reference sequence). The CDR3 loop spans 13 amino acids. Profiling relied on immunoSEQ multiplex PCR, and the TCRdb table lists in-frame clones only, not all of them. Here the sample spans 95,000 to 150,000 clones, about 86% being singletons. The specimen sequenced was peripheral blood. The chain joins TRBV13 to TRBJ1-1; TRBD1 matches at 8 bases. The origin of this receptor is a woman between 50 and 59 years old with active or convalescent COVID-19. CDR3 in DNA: TGTGCCAGCAGCGCGACAGGGGACACTGAAGCTTTCTTT. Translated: CASSATGDTEAFF.